Listed below are T cell receptor beta chains from one sample, sequenced in a study of identical twins. TCRdb processed the 5' RACE reads anew with MiXCR; each CDR3 protein has one entry. The sample carries some 240,000 distinct CDR3 sequences, around 8.3% recorded once. This sample was shared with a second study, whose subject was yellow fever vaccine responses in identical twins.

The sequenced material came from CD8+ T cells sorted from blood. Source of these receptors: a woman aged 18-30 years in good health. The CDR3 runs from the conserved cysteine through the conserved F or W. Each record gives: V gene, clone size, J gene, D gene, CDR3 protein, CDR3 DNA. The D gene is left open where the match is weak. The size field is filled for only some rows; it gives once, few, many or a size class.

v_call: TRBV9
clone_size: .
j_call: TRBJ2-3
d_call: .
cdr3_aa: CASSVVSGDTQYF
cdr3_nt: TGTGCCAGCAGCGTAGTATCAGGGGATACGCAGTATTTT

v_call: TRBV20-1
clone_size: many
j_call: TRBJ2-1
d_call: .
cdr3_aa: CSAREGRSSYNEQFF
cdr3_nt: TGCAGTGCTAGAGAGGGGCGGAGCTCCTACAATGAGCAGTTCTTC

v_call: TRBV29-1
clone_size: many
j_call: TRBJ2-7
d_call: TRBD2
cdr3_aa: CSVSGGARYEQYF
cdr3_nt: TGCAGCGTGAGCGGGGGGGCGCGATACGAGCAGTACTTC

v_call: TRBV12-3/TRBV12-4
clone_size: many
j_call: TRBJ2-3
d_call: TRBD2
cdr3_aa: CASSRGGGTDTQYF
cdr3_nt: TGTGCCAGCAGCCGCGGGGGGGGCACAGATACGCAGTATTTT

v_call: TRBV4-1
clone_size: few
j_call: TRBJ2-7
d_call: TRBD1
cdr3_aa: CASSLRQGDYEQYF
cdr3_nt: TGCGCCAGCAGCCTTCGACAGGGGGACTACGAGCAGTACTTC

v_call: TRBV7-8
clone_size: few
j_call: TRBJ1-5
d_call: .
cdr3_aa: CASSLGGAGYSNQPQHF
cdr3_nt: TGTGCCAGCAGCTTAGGGGGGGCTGGCTATAGCAATCAGCCCCAGCATTTT

v_call: TRBV7-9
clone_size: .
j_call: TRBJ2-5
d_call: TRBD1
cdr3_aa: CASSSPMTGWETQYF
cdr3_nt: TGTGCCAGCAGCTCCCCCATGACAGGGTGGGAGACCCAGTACTTC

v_call: TRBV20-1
clone_size: .
j_call: TRBJ2-5
d_call: .
cdr3_aa: CSASPPESGGETQYF
cdr3_nt: TGCAGTGCTAGTCCCCCGGAGTCCGGAGGGGAGACCCAGTACTTC

v_call: TRBV3-1
clone_size: few
j_call: TRBJ2-3
d_call: TRBD2
cdr3_aa: CASSHSGLADSDTQYF
cdr3_nt: TGTGCCAGCAGCCATTCCGGACTAGCGGACTCAGATACGCAGTATTTT

v_call: TRBV13
clone_size: .
j_call: TRBJ2-1
d_call: .
cdr3_aa: CASSSGPANEQFF
cdr3_nt: TGTGCCAGCAGCTCGGGACCTGCCAATGAGCAGTTCTTC

v_call: TRBV6-5
clone_size: many
j_call: TRBJ2-1
d_call: .
cdr3_aa: CASSYGGWVQFF
cdr3_nt: TGTGCCAGCAGTTACGGGGGGTGGGTGCAGTTCTTC

v_call: TRBV29-1
clone_size: many
j_call: TRBJ2-1
d_call: TRBD2
cdr3_aa: CSASTGGSGRYGYNEQFF
cdr3_nt: TGCAGCGCCTCCACCGGGGGTAGCGGGAGGTATGGGTACAATGAGCAGTTCTTC

v_call: TRBV4-1
clone_size: many
j_call: TRBJ1-5
d_call: .
cdr3_aa: CASSQLGGGQPQHF
cdr3_nt: TGCGCCAGCAGCCAACTGGGGGGGGGACAGCCCCAGCATTTT

v_call: TRBV12-3/TRBV12-4
clone_size: .
j_call: TRBJ2-7
d_call: .
cdr3_aa: CASSFRPRGALPSYEQYF
cdr3_nt: TGTGCCAGCAGTTTTAGGCCCAGAGGGGCTCTGCCCTCCTACGAGCAGTACTTC

v_call: TRBV9
clone_size: few
j_call: TRBJ2-3
d_call: TRBD2
cdr3_aa: CASSVDPSGGTDTQYF
cdr3_nt: TGTGCCAGCAGCGTGGATCCTAGCGGGGGCACAGATACGCAGTATTTT

v_call: TRBV11-2
clone_size: many
j_call: TRBJ2-1
d_call: .
cdr3_aa: CASSLGYREGNEQFF
cdr3_nt: TGTGCCAGCAGCTTAGGATACAGGGAGGGCAATGAGCAGTTCTTC

v_call: TRBV4-1
clone_size: few
j_call: TRBJ1-4
d_call: .
cdr3_aa: CASSQGGGSEKLFF
cdr3_nt: TGCGCCAGCAGCCAAGGAGGGGGTAGTGAAAAACTGTTTTTT